One sample yielded the 5 T cell receptor beta chains listed below, sequenced in a study of T cell changes during pregnancy in multiple sclerosis. Profiled with immunoSEQ multiplex PCR; TCRdb holds only in-frame clones, not every one. The sample consists of 70,000 to 90,000 clones, roughly nine tenths of them appearing once. The source material was PBMCs, sampled in the first trimester of pregnancy. The receptors here all came from a female donor in good health, serving as a control in a pregnancy study. Some clones in this sample may be carry-over from other donors' samples.

The chain employs TRBV30 and TRBJ2-6, with D tentatively TRBD2 (6 bases). Germline V gene sequence: CDR1 GTSNPN, CDR2 SVGIG (reference sequence). The CDR3 has 16 amino acids. Trimming removed 1 base at V and 4 bases at J, with 14 bases between. The CDR3 is CAWSDTGAAGANVLTF. CDR3 coding DNA: TGTGCCTGGAGTGATACGGGAGCGGCGGGGGCCAACGTCCTGACTTTC. Complete variable domain (other parts from reference TRBV30 and TRBJ2-6): SQTIHQWPATLVQPVGSPLSLECTVEGTSNPNLYWYRQAAGRGLQLLFYSVGIGQISSEVPQNLSASRPQDRQFILSSKKLLLSDSGFYLCAWSDTGAAGANVLTFGAGSRLTVL.

This sequence joins TRBV6-5 and TRBJ2-1, with D unresolved. Trimming stripped 0 bases from V and 8 bases from J, with 11 bases between. The CDR3 extends over 14 amino acids. Germline V gene sequence: CDR1 MNHEY, CDR2 SVGAGI. The CDR3 DNA sequence: TGTGCCAGCAGTTACTCAAGTCCGCCGGATGAGCAGTTCTTC. Its translation is CASSYSSPPDEQFF.

This clone was found once. The chain uses TRBV19 and TRBJ1-4; D call uncertain. The germline V and J ends were trimmed by 2 bases and 4 bases, with 11 bases remaining between them. From germline, CDR1 is LNHDA and CDR2 SQIVND (reference sequence). This CDR3 contains 15 residues. The CDR3 DNA follows: TGTGCCAGTAGTATAATCGAGCGAGATAATGAAAAACTGTTTTTT. Protein: CASSIIERDNEKLFF.

The V call is TRBV18, the J call TRBJ1-1; D remains unclear. V was clipped by 0 bases and J by 2 bases, with 7 bases between them. Germline loops: CDR1 KGHSH, CDR2 LQKENI. The CDR3 loop spans 14 amino acids. The DNA of the CDR3 is TGTGCCAGCTCACCACCGATGAGCAACACTGAAGCTTTCTTT. This encodes CASSPPMSNTEAFF.

The V and J genes are TRBV5-1 and TRBJ2-7; 9 nucleotides line up with TRBD2. Germline V gives CDR1 SGHRS, CDR2 YFSETQ. V was clipped by 2 bases and J by 2 bases; unmatched bases: 2. The CDR3 sequence is 14 residues long. The CDR3 region has the DNA TGCGCCAGCAGCTTTGGCGGGGGGGCCTACGAGCAGTACTTC. Translated: CASSFGGGAYEQYF.